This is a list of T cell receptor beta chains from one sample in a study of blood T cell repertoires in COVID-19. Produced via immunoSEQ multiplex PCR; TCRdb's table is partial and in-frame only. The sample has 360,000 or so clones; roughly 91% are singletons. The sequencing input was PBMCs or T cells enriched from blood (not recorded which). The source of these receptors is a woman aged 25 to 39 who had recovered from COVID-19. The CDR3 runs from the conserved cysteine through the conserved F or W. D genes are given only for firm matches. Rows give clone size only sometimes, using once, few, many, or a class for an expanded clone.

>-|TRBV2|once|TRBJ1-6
TGTGCCAGCAGTGAGGAGGGTAGTTCACCCCTCCACTTT
CASSEEGSSPLHF
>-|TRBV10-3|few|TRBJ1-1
TGTGCCATCAGCGACCAGGGGAACACTGAAGCTTTCTTT
CAISDQGNTEAFF
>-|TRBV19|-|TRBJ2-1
TGTGCCAGTAGTATAAGGCTTCGGGGTAATGAGCAGTTCTTC
CASSIRLRGNEQFF
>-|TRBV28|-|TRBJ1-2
TGTGCCCTCGGCGGACAACTTGGGTACACCTTC
CALGGQLGYTF
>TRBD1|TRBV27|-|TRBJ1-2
TGTGCCAGCAGTTTCGCCGGGACAGGGGAAGGCTACACCTTC
CASSFAGTGEGYTF
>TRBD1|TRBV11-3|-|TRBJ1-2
TGTGCCAGCAGCCAGGGGGCGAGTGGCTACACCTTC
CASSQGASGYTF
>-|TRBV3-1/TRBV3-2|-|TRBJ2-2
TGTGCCAGCAGCCAAGTAAGAGGGGGGGAGCTGTTTTTT
CASSQVRGGELFF
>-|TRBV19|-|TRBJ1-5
TGTGCCAGTAGTATATGGTCCGGCAGGAACAATCAGCCCCAGCATTTT
CASSIWSGRNNQPQHF
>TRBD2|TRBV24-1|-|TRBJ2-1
TGTGCCACCAGTGAGACGGGACTAGCGGGTTCCAATGAGCAGTTCTTC
CATSETGLAGSNEQFF
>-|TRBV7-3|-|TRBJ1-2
TGTGCCAGCAGCTTAGGGTGGCAGGCATTCGGAGGCTACACCTTC
CASSLGWQAFGGYTF
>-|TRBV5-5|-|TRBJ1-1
TGTGCCAGCAGCTTGGCCGTGGCGAACACTGAAGCTTTCTTT
CASSLAVANTEAFF
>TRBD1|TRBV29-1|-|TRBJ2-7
TGCAGCGTTCGGACAGGACTTCTAGACGAGCAGTACTTC
CSVRTGLLDEQYF
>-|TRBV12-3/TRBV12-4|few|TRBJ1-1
TGTGCCAGCAGCCTAAGACCAGAGGCTGAAGCTTTCTTT
CASSLRPEAEAFF
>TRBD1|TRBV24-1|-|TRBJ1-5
TGTGCCACCAGTGAAACAGGGGGCGACCTTAATCAGCCCCAGCATTTT
CATSETGGDLNQPQHF
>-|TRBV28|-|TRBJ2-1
TGTGCCAGCAGTTTCCCACCGGGTCAGGGGCCCACCTACAATGAGCAGTTCTTC
CASSFPPGQGPTYNEQFF
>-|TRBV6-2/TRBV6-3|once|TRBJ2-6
TGTGCCAGCAGTTACTCCGGGGTCTTTGGGGCCAACGTCCTGACTTTC
CASSYSGVFGANVLTF
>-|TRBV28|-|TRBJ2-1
TGTGCCAGCAGTTCCCGCGTCAGCCGGGGAAACTACAATGAGCAGTTCTTC
CASSSRVSRGNYNEQFF
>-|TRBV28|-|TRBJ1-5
TGTGCCAGCAGTCACCCGGATCAGCCCCAGCATTTT
CASSHPDQPQHF
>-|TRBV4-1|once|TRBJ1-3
TGCGCCAGCAGCCCGTTACAGGTCTCTGGAAACACCATATATTTT
CASSPLQVSGNTIYF
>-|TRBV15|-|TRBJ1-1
TGTGCCACCAGCAGTCCTAGGCGTAGGCCCTGGGACACTGAAGCTTTCTTT
CATSSPRRRPWDTEAFF
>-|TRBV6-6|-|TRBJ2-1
TGTGCCAGCAGTCCGGTTTCGAGCTCCTACAATGAGCAGTTCTTC
CASSPVSSSYNEQFF
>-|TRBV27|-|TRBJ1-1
TGTGCCAGCAGTTACAGGGTTGGGGGCCCTGAAGCTTTCTTT
CASSYRVGGPEAFF
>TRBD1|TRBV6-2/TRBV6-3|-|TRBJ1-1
TGTGCCAGCAGCGAGGAGGACAGGGGAGGCACTGAAGCTTTCTTT
CASSEEDRGGTEAFF
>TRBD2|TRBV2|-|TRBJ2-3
TGTGCCAGCAGTGATACGCTAGCGGGGAGCACAGATACGCAGTATTTT
CASSDTLAGSTDTQYF
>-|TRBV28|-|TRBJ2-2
TGTGCCAGCAGTTCGGGACTTCGACGCACCGGGGAGCTGTTTTTT
CASSSGLRRTGELFF
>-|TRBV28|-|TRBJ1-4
TGTGCCAGCAGCCCGGGGGGAAGGGATGAAAAACTGTTTTTT
CASSPGGRDEKLFF
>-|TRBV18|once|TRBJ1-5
TGTGCCAGCTCATCTAGAACAGGGAATAGCAATCAGCCCCAGCATTTT
CASSSRTGNSNQPQHF
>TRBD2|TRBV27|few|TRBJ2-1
TGTGCCAGCAGACCCTCTAGCGGGCCTTTGTACAATGAGCAGTTCTTC
CASRPSSGPLYNEQFF
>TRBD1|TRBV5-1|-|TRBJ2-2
TGCGCCAGCAGCCAACAGGGGGCTACCGGGGAGCTGTTTTTT
CASSQQGATGELFF
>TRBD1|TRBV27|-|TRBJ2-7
TGTGCCAGCAGTTTCGGGACAGCCTACGAGCAGTACTTC
CASSFGTAYEQYF
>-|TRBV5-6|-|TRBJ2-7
TGTGCCAGCATGATAGAAGCCCACTACGAGCAGTACTTC
CASMIEAHYEQYF
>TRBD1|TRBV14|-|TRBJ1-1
TGTGCCAGCAGCCAAAAATCAGGGGGGAACACTGAAGCTTTCTTT
CASSQKSGGNTEAFF
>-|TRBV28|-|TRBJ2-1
TGTGCCAGCACCGGCCACAGGGCCAACAATGAGCAGTTCTTC
CASTGHRANNEQFF
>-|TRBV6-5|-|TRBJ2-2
TGTGCCAGCAGACTAGCTCCCGGGGAGCTGTTTTTT
CASRLAPGELFF
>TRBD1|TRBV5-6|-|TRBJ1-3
TGTGCCAGCAGCTCCACCGGGACAGGGGACACTGGAAACACCATATATTTT
CASSSTGTGDTGNTIYF
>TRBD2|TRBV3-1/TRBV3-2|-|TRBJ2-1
TGTGCCAGCAGCCCGGGACTAGCGGGGATCTATGAGCAGTTCTTC
CASSPGLAGIYEQFF
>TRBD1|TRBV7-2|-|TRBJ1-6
TGTGCCAGCAGCTTAGTACCGAAGGACAGGGTGGATTCACCCCTCCACTTT
CASSLVPKDRVDSPLHF
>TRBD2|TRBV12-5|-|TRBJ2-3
TGTGCTAGTGGAACGGGACTAGCGGGACCCCTGGATACGCAGTATTTT
CASGTGLAGPLDTQYF
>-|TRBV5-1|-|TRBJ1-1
TGCGCCAGCAGCTTGAGCGGGACTGAAGCTTTCTTT
CASSLSGTEAFF